The present entry profiles one TCR beta chain with its context. Its antigen remains unknown. These data belong to a study of identical twins. TCRdb fed the 5' RACE reads into MiXCR, producing one record per CDR3 protein. This sample has 250,000 or so distinct CDR3 sequences; around 7% occur once, and the top ten carry more than 3%. General observations from the study: An excess of low generation probability was shown by twin-shared out-of-frame alpha sequences.

The CDR3 has 11 residues. Between the trimmed V and J ends, which lost 6 bases and 3 bases, there was a span of 3 bases. Looked up from germline, CDR1 is MNHEY and CDR2 is SVGAGI. These same data were also listed under a study on yellow fever vaccine responses in identical twins.

This sequence was found in a woman aged 18-29 years in good health. The sample consisted of memory (CD45RO+) T cells sorted from blood. The chain joins TRBV6-5 to TRBJ2-1, with D unresolved. CDR3 sequence: CASRNYNEQFF. Written as DNA, the CDR3 is TGTGCCAGCAGGAACTACAATGAGCAGTTCTTC.